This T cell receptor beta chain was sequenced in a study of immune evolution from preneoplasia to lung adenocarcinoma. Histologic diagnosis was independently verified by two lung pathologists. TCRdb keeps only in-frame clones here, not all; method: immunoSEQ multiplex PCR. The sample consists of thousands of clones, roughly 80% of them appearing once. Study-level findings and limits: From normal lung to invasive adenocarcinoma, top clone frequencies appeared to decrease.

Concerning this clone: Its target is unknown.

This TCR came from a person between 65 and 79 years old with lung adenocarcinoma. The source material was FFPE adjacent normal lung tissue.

CDR3 protein: CASSHLPGQGLGEQFF. CDR3 nucleotide sequence: TGCGCCAGCAGCCATCTTCCGGGACAGGGTCTTGGTGAGCAGTTCTTC. This sequence joins TRBV4-1 and TRBJ2-1, with 9 bases that match TRBD1. Unmatched junction bases numbered 12, after V lost 3 bases and J lost 9 bases. CDR3 length equals 16 residues. Germline V gene data show CDR1 as MGHRA and CDR2 as YSYEKL.